One sample yielded the 19 T cell receptor beta chains listed below, sequenced in a study of blood T cell repertoires in COVID-19 (dated by TCRdb to the early 2020s). The protocol used for the library was the immunoSEQ multiplex PCR assay. Imported from immuneACCESS, the table was reduced by TCRdb to in-frame sequences with V and J called. These copies leave out some clones; in studies compared against another copy, an unresolved V gene accounts for under half, and the cause of the remainder is not known. This sample gives under 150,000 clones in total; around 79% of them show up just once. The ten top clones hold over 15% of the sample. Sequenced material: peripheral blood. The receptors were gathered from a man older than 75 with acute or convalescent COVID-19.

The chain is built from TRBV2 and TRBJ1-1; 8 bases agree with TRBD1. With V trimmed by 7 bases and J by 4 bases, 11 bases remained unmatched. Germline V gene data show CDR1 as SNHLY and CDR2 as FYNNEI. This CDR3 contains 15 residues. The CDR3 protein is CASTLSRGLGTEAFF. CDR3 DNA: TGTGCCAGCACCCTAAGCAGGGGGCTAGGCACTGAAGCTTTCTTT.

The sample holds many counts of this clone. The chain carries TRBV29-1 and TRBJ1-5, with a weak D call TRBD1 (6 bases). This CDR3 contains 13 residues. CDR1 and CDR2 from the germline V gene are SQVTM and ANQGSEA. V gave up 7 bases and J gave up 3 bases, with 13 bases separating them. As DNA, the CDR3 is TGCAGCGGTTCGACAGGAGTCAATCAGCCCCAGCATTTT. Residues: CSGSTGVNQPQHF.

The chain combines TRBV2 with TRBJ1-4; no reliable D call. V was cut by 1 base and J by 10 bases, with 10 bases left in between. Germline assignment: CDR1 SNHLY and CDR2 FYNNEI. The CDR3 consists of 13 residues. DNA for the CDR3: TGTGCCAGCAGTGAAGTGAGACATCTAAAACTGTTTTTT. Translating gives CASSEVRHLKLFF.

This chain joins TRBV12-3 or TRBV12-4 and TRBJ2-3, with D hard to call. This CDR3 spans 12 amino acids. V was shortened by 6 bases and J by 4 bases, with 8 bases between the two germline ends. CDR3: CASSLYADTQYF. Here the CDR3 DNA reads TGTGCCAGCAGCCTCTACGCAGATACGCAGTATTTT.

This chain links TRBV6-5 with TRBJ1-1, with D unresolved. CDR3 size: 14 residues. Looked up from germline, CDR1 is MNHEY and CDR2 is SVGAGI. V was shortened by 0 bases and J by 4 bases, with 9 bases between the two germline ends. The CDR3 loop reads CASSYSRMATEAFF. As DNA, the CDR3 is TGTGCCAGCAGTTACTCGAGGATGGCCACTGAAGCTTTCTTT.

CDR3 DNA sequence: TGTGCCAGCAGCCCATGGGGGGAGGCGTCGTTGGAGACCCAGTACTTC. Its translation is CASSPWGEASLETQYF. The chain uses TRBV9 and TRBJ2-5; tentatively, D is TRBD2 (6 bases). Trimming removed 4 bases at V and 5 bases at J, with 21 bases between. The germline CDR1 and CDR2 sequences are SGDLS and YYNGEE. CDR3 length: 16 amino acids.

V is TRBV5-1 and J is TRBJ1-6; maybe TRBD1 (6 bases). CDR1 and CDR2 (germline): SGHRS, YFSETQ. CDR3 size: 15 residues. V was pared by 5 bases and J by 5 bases, with 14 bases between. The CDR3 DNA follows: TGCGCCAGCAGATCCCAGGGGACGCATAATTCACCCCTCCACTTT. This translates into CASRSQGTHNSPLHF.

V is TRBV3-1 (or the pseudogene TRBV3-2) and J is TRBJ1-6; tentative D call: TRBD1 (6 bases). Germline V gene data show CDR1 as LGHDT and CDR2 as YNNKEL (reference sequence). V lost 6 bases and J 7 bases, leaving 16 bases between the germline ends. The CDR3 sequence is 15 residues long. The CDR3 DNA reads as TGTGCCAGCAGTGAAACAGGGTGGGGGAATTCACCCCTCCACTTT. It yields the protein CASSETGWGNSPLHF.

V is TRBV9 and J is TRBJ2-5; possible D gene TRBD2, 5 bases. With 0 bases removed from V and 0 bases from J, the gap between germline ends came to 6 bases. The CDR3 is 14 amino acids. Germline V lookup: CDR1 SGDLS, CDR2 YYNGEE. The DNA of the CDR3 is TGTGCCAGCAGCGTAGGAGGGAACCAAGAGACCCAGTACTTC. It is translated as CASSVGGNQETQYF.

V gene TRBV24-1 combines with J gene TRBJ1-1; D gene unclear. This CDR3 region has 13 residues. Trimming pared 7 bases from V and 0 bases from J, leaving 8 bases between. Germline V lookup: CDR1 KGHDR, CDR2 SFDVKD. CDR3 coding DNA: TGTGCCACCAGGGATACGGTGAACACTGAAGCTTTCTTT. This codes for CATRDTVNTEAFF.

V gene TRBV5-1 combines with J gene TRBJ1-5, with D possibly matching TRBD1 (5 bases). Trimming took 2 bases from V and 6 from J, leaving 9 bases between them. The CDR3 spans 13 residues. In germline, CDR1 is SGHRS, CDR2 YFSETQ. In nucleotides, the CDR3 is TGCGCCAGCAGCTTACAGGCCGGTCAGCCCCAGCATTTT. This sequence encodes CASSLQAGQPQHF.

V gene TRBV23-1 combines with J gene TRBJ2-1; 7 nucleotides line up with TRBD1. TRBV23-1 belongs to the ORF category, with a function that is uncertain. The CDR3 loop spans 15 amino acids. Germline trimming cut 2 bases from V and 4 bases from J; bases unmatched to any gene: 5. The CDR3 is CASSQDRAGYNEQFF. The CDR3 coding sequence is TGCGCCAGCAGTCAAGACAGGGCAGGGTACAATGAGCAGTTCTTC.

The chain uses TRBV7-9 and TRBJ1-2; tentative D call: TRBD1 (5 bases). CDR1 and CDR2 (germline): SEHNR, FQNEAQ (reference sequence). This CDR3 has 16 amino acids. V lost 5 bases, J lost 4 bases, and 20 bases lay in between. This CDR3 reads CASSLPGGRGIYGYTF. CDR3 nucleotides: TGTGCCAGCAGCCTCCCGGGGGGACGGGGAATCTATGGCTACACCTTC.

This chain connects TRBV27 to TRBJ2-2; the match to TRBD2 covers 8 bases. The J segment lost 0 bases and the V segment lost 4 bases, leaving 10 bases of the junction unmatched. The CDR3 consists of 18 residues. The germline V gene has CDR1 MNHEY and CDR2 SMNVEV (reference sequence). The chain's CDR3 is CASSSWWSGGPNTGELFF. In nucleotides, the CDR3 is TGTGCCAGCAGTTCCTGGTGGAGCGGGGGACCGAACACCGGGGAGCTGTTTTTT.

This clone is a singleton in its sample. The chain links TRBV6-5 to TRBJ1-6, with D possibly matching TRBD1 (6 bases). The V end lost 6 bases, the J end lost 9 bases, and 18 bases lay between the germline ends. The CDR3 runs 15 residues. Germline values: CDR1 MNHEY, CDR2 SVGAGI. The CDR3 region has the DNA TGTGCCAGCAGGCGCCCGGACAGTCCGGGTTCACCCCTCCACTTT. Its translation is CASRRPDSPGSPLHF.

V is TRBV30 and J is TRBJ2-2; D is unclear. Trimming stripped 5 bases from V and 5 bases from J, with 6 bases between. The CDR3 length is 11 residues. Germline V gene sequence: CDR1 GTSNPN, CDR2 SVGIG (reference sequence). CDR3 in amino acids: CAWGETGELFF. CDR3 nucleotide sequence: TGTGCCTGGGGCGAGACCGGGGAGCTGTTTTTT.

This clone has only one observation. The CDR3 is CAIRRAGALTGELFF. CDR3 nucleotides: TGTGCCATCAGGAGGGCAGGGGCGCTGACCGGGGAGCTGTTTTTT. The chain uses TRBV10-3 and TRBJ2-2; D is perhaps TRBD1 (6 bases). The V gene's germline CDR1 is ENHRY and CDR2 SYGVKD. V shed 6 bases and J shed 5 bases, with 16 bases lying between them. The CDR3 contains 15 residues.

The chain recombines TRBV30 with TRBJ2-5; 10 bases align to TRBD1. The germline gives CDR1 GTSNPN, CDR2 SVGIG (reference sequence). Trimming at V came to 1 base and at J to 7 bases, leaving 12 bases not matched to a gene. CDR3 length equals 16 residues. In DNA, the CDR3 is TGTGCCTGGAGTGGAGGGGGGACAGGGGTTGGAGGGACCCAGTACTTC. Its translation is CAWSGGGTGVGGTQYF.

As to this clone: One end of the junction is discordant with germline, which a read error may explain. The rearrangement links TRBV12-3 or TRBV12-4 to TRBJ1-1; D unresolved. CDR3 length: 11 amino acids. CDR3 nucleotide sequence: TGTGCCAGCAGTTTACTGACCTGGGCAACCTTT. Encoded protein: CASSLLTWATF.